Listed below are T cell receptor beta chains from one sample, sequenced in a study of cytomegalovirus exposure and HLA in healthy donors. The method was immunoSEQ multiplex PCR; TCRdb's version includes in-frame clones alone and lacks a portion of them. The sample lists 150,000 to 200,000 clones; 80% to 85% were seen once. Sequencing was performed on PBMCs. Receptor source: a man in his thirties or forties in good health and CMV-seronegative. Each CDR3 is given with its conserved first and last residue. The D gene is left open where the match is weak. Not all rows give a size; the values are once, few, many and, for expanded clones, a class.

TRBJ2-5 TRBV5-1 TRBD1 NA CASSAGQGEETQYF TGCGCCAGCAGCGCGGGACAGGGGGAAGAGACCCAGTACTTC
TRBJ1-5 TRBV23-1 NA NA CASSQSAQGYQPQHF TGCGCCAGCAGTCAATCCGCACAGGGTTATCAGCCCCAGCATTTT
TRBJ2-7 TRBV27 NA NA CASRGAGSYEQYF TGTGCCAGCAGAGGCGCAGGCTCCTACGAGCAGTACTTC
TRBJ2-1 TRBV19 NA NA CASSLSRGDEQFF TGTGCCAGTAGTCTATCGCGCGGGGATGAGCAGTTCTTC
TRBJ2-3 TRBV11-2 TRBD2 NA CASSFLGRGVTDTQYF TGTGCCAGCAGCTTCCTCGGGAGGGGTGTCACAGATACGCAGTATTTT
TRBJ1-5 TRBV4-2 NA once CASSQVGGPTQPQHF TGTGCCAGCAGCCAAGTGGGGGGACCGACTCAGCCCCAGCATTTT
TRBJ2-7 TRBV19 TRBD1 NA CASSLGQGPSYEQYF TGTGCCAGTAGTCTCGGACAGGGGCCATCCTACGAGCAGTACTTC
TRBJ1-1 TRBV5-1 NA NA CASSLEATMDTEAFF TGCGCCAGCAGCTTGGAAGCGACGATGGACACTGAAGCTTTCTTT
TRBJ2-1 TRBV28 NA NA CASSSRDNPYNEQFF TGTGCCAGCAGTTCCCGGGACAACCCCTACAATGAGCAGTTCTTC
TRBJ2-5 TRBV19 NA NA CASSIGRSTETQYF TGTGCCAGTAGTATTGGCAGAAGTACGGAGACCCAGTACTTC
TRBJ1-4 TRBV7-9 TRBD1 NA CSSSQGQGAQNEKLFF TGTTCCAGCAGCCAGGGACAGGGGGCGCAAAATGAAAAACTGTTTTTT
TRBJ1-1 TRBV6-4 TRBD1 NA CASSATGGDTEAFF TGTGCCAGCAGTGCTACAGGGGGGGACACTGAAGCTTTCTTT
TRBJ2-1 TRBV5-4 NA NA CASSFRVRPNEQFF TGTGCCAGCAGCTTTCGGGTACGGCCCAATGAGCAGTTCTTC
TRBJ2-3 TRBV6-1 TRBD1 NA CASSPGQGYSDTQYF TGTGCCAGCAGCCCCGGACAGGGATATTCAGATACGCAGTATTTT
TRBJ1-4 TRBV7-8 TRBD1 few CASSPPTGGNEKLFF TGTGCCAGCAGCCCACCGACAGGGGGGAATGAAAAACTGTTTTTT
TRBJ1-5 TRBV6-1 NA NA CASSVRSGDKPQHF TGTGCCAGCAGTGTGCGATCCGGGGACAAGCCCCAGCATTTT
TRBJ1-4 TRBV29-1 TRBD1 NA CSVTGDEKLFF TGCAGCGTTACAGGGGATGAAAAACTGTTTTTT